This TCR beta chain comes out of a study of human T cells and chemical hapten exposure. Study information: Weekly diphenylcyclopropenone doses were given to patients' scalps across the approximately 24-week study. Patients, predominantly female, presented with alopecia areata, totalis or universalis. Study-wide findings and caveats: The number of TCRs over 1 in 1000 frequency stayed unchanged after DPC. Expanded TCRs formed significantly more large CDR3 similarity clusters than controls.

This clonotype came up many times. Its target is unknown. MiXCR, applied by TCRdb to the RACE reads, yields one record per CDR3 protein. The table lists more than 85,000 distinct CDR3 sequences, 9.2% of them singletons, with over 3% in the top ten. As to time point: patch test 2, 6 weeks after DPC sensitization. Stated treatment: therapeutic diphenylcyclopropenone sensitization with weekly scalp DPC. This CDR3 comprises 14 residues. Germline CDR1 is ENHRY and CDR2 is SYGVKD. After removal of 6 bases from V and 9 bases from J, the junction contained 4 bases not matched to a gene. Sequencing was performed on whole blood, taken in connection with sensitization to the hapten diphenylcyclopropenone (DPC). The chain carries TRBV10-3 and TRBJ2-1, with 14 bases matching TRBD2. The clonotype comes from a woman aged 40 to 50 with alopecia areata. Some clones in this sample may be carry-over from other donors' samples. Written as DNA, the CDR3 is TGTGCCATCAGCAGACTAGCGGGGGGGAGTGAGCAGTTCTTC. This gives the protein CAISRLAGGSEQFF.